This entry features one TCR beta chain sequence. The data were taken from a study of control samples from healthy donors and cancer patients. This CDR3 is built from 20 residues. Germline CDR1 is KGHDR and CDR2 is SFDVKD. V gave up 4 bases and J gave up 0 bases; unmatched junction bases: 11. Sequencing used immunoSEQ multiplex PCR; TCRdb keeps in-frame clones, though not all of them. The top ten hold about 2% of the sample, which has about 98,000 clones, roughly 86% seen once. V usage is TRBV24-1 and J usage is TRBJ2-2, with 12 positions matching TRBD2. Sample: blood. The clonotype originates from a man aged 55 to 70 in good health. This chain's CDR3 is CATSESGLAGSPANTGELFF. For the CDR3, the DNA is TGTGCCACCAGTGAATCCGGACTAGCGGGATCACCCGCGAACACCGGGGAGCTGTTTTTT.